Below are 14 T cell receptor beta chains sequenced from a single sample in a study of blood T cell repertoires in COVID-19. The assay was immunoSEQ multiplex PCR, and TCRdb's table has in-frame clones only and misses some. This table has 100,000 or so clones, about four fifths appearing once. The sample consisted of peripheral blood. The receptors derive from a woman in her sixties or seventies with acute or convalescent COVID-19.

The CDR3 nucleotides read TGTGCCAGCAGCTTAGCGACGACAGATTCCTCCTACAATGAGCAGTTCTTC. This translates into CASSLATTDSSYNEQFF. V is TRBV7-8 and J is TRBJ2-1; the D gene is possibly TRBD1 (5 bases). Germline V CDR1 and CDR2: SGHVS, FQNEAQ. The V and J ends lost 0 bases and 0 bases respectively, with 12 bases between them. The CDR3 contains 17 residues.

The genes are TRBV4-1 and TRBJ1-6; D unclear. The germline V gene encodes CDR1 MGHRA and CDR2 YSYEKL. V lost 4 bases, J lost 7 bases, and 14 bases lay in between. This CDR3 contains 15 residues. CDR3 sequence reads: CASSLVLQRNSPLHF. In DNA, the CDR3 is TGCGCCAGCAGCCTGGTCCTACAGCGGAATTCACCCCTCCACTTT.

The chain joins TRBV10-3 to TRBJ1-2, with 9 positions matching TRBD1. The junction had 2 bases not matched to a gene; V was cut back by 4 bases and J by 2 bases. CDR3 length: 14 residues. Germline V lookup: CDR1 ENHRY, CDR2 SYGVKD. The CDR3 region has the DNA TGTGCCATCAGTGCGGGACAGGGAAACTATGGCTACACCTTC. It codes for CAISAGQGNYGYTF.

V and J are TRBV5-1 and TRBJ1-1; D perhaps matches TRBD1 (6 bases). Germline assignment: CDR1 SGHRS and CDR2 YFSETQ. The CDR3 has 12 amino acids. V lost 3 bases to trimming and J lost 7 bases, with 10 bases between them. The CDR3 nucleotides read TGCGCCAGCAGCTGGCAGGGGAATGAAGCTTTCTTT. It specifies CASSWQGNEAFF. The whole variable domain, filled in from reference TRBV5-1 and TRBJ1-1, reads KAGVTQTPRYLIKTRGQQVTLSCSPISGHRSVSWYQQTPGQGLQFLFEYFSETQRNKGNFPGRFSGRQFSNSRSEMNVSTLELGDSALYLCASSWQGNEAFFGQGTRLTVV.

The CDR3 sequence: CSVEDQGSGGPTDTQYF. The CDR3, as DNA: TGCAGCGTTGAAGATCAAGGGAGCGGGGGACCCACAGATACGCAGTATTTT. The chain is built from TRBV29-1 and TRBJ2-3; the match to TRBD2 covers 8 bases. CDR3 length: 17 residues. With 0 bases clipped from V and 2 bases from J, the junction kept 10 bases outside the gene matches. The V gene's germline CDR1 is SQVTM and CDR2 ANQGSEA.

J is TRBJ2-7 and V is TRBV5-4, with TRBD2 matching over 9 bases. The V and J ends lost 0 bases and 2 bases, in that order; junction bases with no gene match: 3. The CDR3 has 15 residues. The germline CDR1 and CDR2 sequences are SGHNT and YYREEE (reference sequence). CDR3 bases: TGTGCCAGCAGCTTGGGACTAGCGGAGCCCTACGAGCAGTACTTC. It is translated as CASSLGLAEPYEQYF.

The CDR3 loop is CASSQPGGAYEQYF. The CDR3 DNA reads as TGTGCCAGCAGCCAACCAGGGGGAGCCTACGAGCAGTACTTC. The rearrangement uses TRBV14 and TRBJ2-7; TRBD1 matches at 7 bases. V dropped 2 bases and J dropped 2; count of bases not matched to a gene: 3. The CDR3 is 14 amino acids. Germline CDR1 reads SGHDN; CDR2 reads FVKESK.

The CDR3 DNA is TGTGCCAGCAGCTTGGTCGGTAGCTCCTACAATGAGCAGTTCTTC. Its protein is CASSLVGSSYNEQFF. The J gene is TRBJ2-1, the V gene TRBV7-9, with D unresolved. Looked up from germline, CDR1 is SEHNR and CDR2 is FQNEAQ (reference sequence). V lost 3 bases to trimming and J lost 0 bases, with 9 bases between them. This CDR3 comprises 15 residues.

The chain has TRBV3-1 (or the pseudogene TRBV3-2) and TRBJ1-2; TRBD1 agrees at 7 bases. V gave up 1 base and J gave up 7 bases; unmatched junction bases: 3. The germline V gene has CDR1 LGHDT and CDR2 YNNKEL (reference sequence). The CDR3 covers 13 residues. The chain's CDR3 is CASSQGTGGGYTF. The CDR3 DNA follows: TGTGCCAGCAGCCAAGGGACAGGAGGTGGCTACACCTTC.

The chain is built from TRBV19 and TRBJ1-2; the match to TRBD1 covers 9 bases. Germline V lookup: CDR1 LNHDA, CDR2 SQIVND (reference sequence). Trimming took 10 bases from V and 2 from J; bases not matched to a gene: 17. CDR3 length: 17 residues. The DNA for the CDR3 is TGTGCCACCAAGGAACTGGGGGGGACAGGGCTAAACTATGGCTACACCTTC. It translates to CATKELGGTGLNYGYTF.

The J gene is TRBJ2-5, the V gene TRBV30; D remains unclear. V lost 2 bases and J lost 2, with 3 bases in between. CDR1 and CDR2 (germline): GTSNPN, SVGIG (reference sequence). There are 11 residues in the CDR3. The CDR3 DNA reads TGTGCCTGGAGTCCGCAAGAGACCCAGTACTTC. Its translation: CAWSPQETQYF.

The chain has TRBV15 and TRBJ1-3; D call uncertain. Germline lookup yields CDR1 LNHNV and CDR2 YYDKDF (reference sequence). This CDR3 has 21 residues. The V end was cut by 1 base, the J end by 0 bases, with 25 bases between. The CDR3 DNA sequence: TGTGCCACCAGCAGAGGGGTAGGCCGGCGTTGGGAGGATTCCTCTGGAAACACCATATATTTT. Its protein is CATSRGVGRRWEDSSGNTIYF.

The chain carries TRBV6-5 and TRBJ1-4, with a possible D match to TRBD1 (5 bases). This CDR3 region has 13 residues. Germline V CDR1 and CDR2: MNHEY, SVGAGI. V lost 2 bases and J lost 8, with 9 bases in between. CDR3 bases: TGTGCCAGCAGTTACAAGGGGAGGGAAAAACTGTTTTTT. Amino acid sequence: CASSYKGREKLFF.

This chain connects TRBV27 to TRBJ1-2; possible D gene TRBD1, 6 bases. The germline CDR1 and CDR2 sequences are MNHEY and SMNVEV (reference sequence). The CDR3 is 10 amino acids. The V end was cut by 9 bases, the J end by 8 bases, with 10 bases between. CDR3 nucleotide sequence: TGTGCCAGAGGGGGTCAGGGCTACACCTTC. Its protein product is CARGGQGYTF.